This T cell receptor (beta chain) comes out of a study of tumor-infiltrating lymphocytes in primary liver carcinoma (dated by TCRdb to the late 2010s). For context, the study as a whole: Of the five patients, three men and two women aged 30 to 69 years, four had hepatocellular carcinoma and one had combined HCC and intrahepatic cholangiocarcinoma. The study combined TCRbeta repertoire sequencing, expression microarrays and whole-exome sequencing across five regions of each liver tumor, with adjacent normal tissue and blood. TCRbeta repertoire sequencing covered 35 specimens from 5 patients: 25 or so tumor regions, 5 adjacent noncancerous liver tissues and 5 peripheral blood samples. Tumors of the five patients were stage T1-T3 N0M0 with maximum diameters of roughly 4.2 to 11 cm. Roughly 3.5 to 7.5 million productive TCRbeta reads were obtained per sample, and no significant difference in read depth was found between tissue types. To link TCRbeta repertoire diversity to the local molecular phenotype, the 20 to 30 tumor region samples were profiled with Agilent mRNA microarrays. Repertoires from technical replicates were highly reproducible, with mean shared-clone rates about 0.88 and correlation coefficients above 0.95.

Without any cell sorting, total RNA and DNA were co-extracted from approximately 20-30 mg of bulk tissue using the AllPrep DNA/RNA mini kit. Roughly five patients with histopathologically diagnosed primary liver carcinoma underwent surgical resection in China between late 2015 and 2016. At the time of sampling, the patients were treatment-naive and had chronic HBV infection. Each tumor was sampled at five spatially separated regions: the superior, inferior, left-lateral and right-lateral poles and the tumor centre. Histological examination found more than 80% viable tumor cells in every tumor sample. Fresh tumor and adjacent tissue pieces were bisected, with one half stored in RNAlater at -80 degrees C and the other half sent for histology. CDR1 and CDR2, looked up from the germline V gene, are SGHAT and FQNNGV. V ends up 8 bases short and J 2 bases short, with an unmatched junction base count of 13. The CDR3, from cysteine to phenylalanine, totals 16 residues. Left in the record is the CDR3 DNA by itself, 48 bases read in frame from the first base.

Points on this clonotype: This receptor's antigen is unknown. No quality values exist for individual bases; no much larger clone is one base distant.

General study outcomes and caveats: Comparison of CD4+ and CD8+ T cell repertoires was precluded by the use of bulk unsorted samples. The study included only 4 to 6 patients, and the authors note findings should be validated in a larger study. Repertoire overlap was found to be higher between tumor regions (mean around 35%) than between tumor-adjacent (about 17%) or tumor-blood (around 15%) pairs, consistent with antigen-driven expansion. Only about 7-24% of top clones were found in all five regions of a tumor, suggesting spatial heterogeneity of tumor-infiltrating T cells. A significantly larger repertoire fraction was made up by the top 250 clones in tumors than in blood (p = 0.039). Because only the TCR beta chain was sequenced and unpaired alpha chains were not captured, true repertoire diversity is likely underestimated.

TCRbeta-specific cDNA was reverse-transcribed from 500 to 550 ng total RNA using a constant-region primer and ProtoScript II reverse transcriptase. The TCRbeta libraries were prepared through three rounds of nested multiplex PCR following a slightly modified ARM-PCR procedure. Each of the first two PCR rounds ran for about 10 cycles using multiplex TRBV1-TRBV30 forward primers together with a Cbeta reverse primer. A final 25-cycle PCR with Deep VentR polymerase added sample barcodes and Illumina adapters. Amplicons of 200-500 bp were gel-purified with a QIAquick gel extraction kit before sequencing. TCRbeta amplicons were sequenced on an Illumina HiSeq 2500 with 250-bp paired-end reads. In the paper's pipeline: Trimmomatic v0.33 was used to quality-trim the reads, and FLASH v1.2.11 was used to merge paired reads so that full CDR3 sequences could be recovered. V, D and J germline segments were assigned to the rearranged TCRbeta sequences by MiGEC v1.2.1b. Clonotype statistics and Shannon-Wiener diversity indices were computed with VDJtools v1.0.0. Except for diversity analysis, only each sample's 250 most abundant clonotypes were used in subsequent analyses to reduce sampling bias. TCRdb reanalyzed the raw reads on its own, using fastp at Q25 for trimming and MiXCR for clone calling, and kept in-frame beta chains. Every CDR3 protein is listed once, alongside the most common genes and DNA of its rows. The V and J calls come from TCRdb's annotation, not from the publication. This sample is represented by about 97,000 distinct CDR3 sequences; 55% to 80% of them were singletons. Roughly 12% of the sample is in the top ten clones.

The clonotype originates from a woman aged 60-70 years with primary liver carcinoma and hepatitis B virus infection. The V and J segments used are TRBV11-2 and TRBJ2-3; the central 7 bases match TRBD1. The sequenced material came from liver tumor tissue from sampling region 2. The cell subset or site label of this sample denotes: tumor region T2, inferior pole. The DNA reads TGTGCCAGCGGCATAGCCGGACAGGCCATCACAGATACGCAGTATTTT. Its protein product is CASGIAGQAITDTQYF.